This record concerns one T cell receptor (beta chain) sequence. This clonotype was seen a few times. Its antigen is unknown. No per-base quality is available; no much larger clone lies one base away. The sample originates from a study of blood T cells in healthy people across ages (dated by TCRdb to the mid-2010s). With regard to the full study: In model experiments, template switching captured about one uniquely barcoded TCR beta cDNA molecule for every two T cells. The donors were split into four age groups: young (average 16 years), middle-aged (around 40), aged (over 55) and long-lived (approximately 80). To avoid experimental bias, donors of different ages were spread randomly across the sequencing lanes. The study analyzed two additional independent replicas of 1 million unique cDNA reads from the same blood draw for two donors, one aged 18 to 30 and one aged 80 or older. The study measured age-related changes in TCR beta repertoire diversity using deep sequencing normalized with unique cDNA molecular identifiers.

The CDR3, from cysteine to phenylalanine, totals 14 residues. Kept here is only the CDR3 DNA, which spans 42 bases and is read in frame from base 1. At the junction V is shortened by 2 bases and J by 2 bases, with 8 bases in between. From the germline V gene, CDR1 is SGHTA and CDR2 is FQGNSA. Donors were a few dozen systemically healthy Caucasian individuals from Russia aged roughly 6 to 100 years. Each donor gave around 9.9 milliliters of peripheral blood, collected into EDTA-treated Vacutainer tubes. Ficoll-Paque density-gradient centrifugation was used to isolate PBMCs, with at least 6 million obtained per sample. Trizol reagent was used to extract total RNA from PBMCs, with at least 5 micrograms per sample. For every donor, flow cytometry on a PBMC aliquot measured the percentage of naive CD45RAhigh/CD27high T cells. Preparation of the library involved 5' RACE. Data came from an Illumina HiSeq 2500. The second PCR ran for about 6 to 12 cycles and used a J-beta primer mix along with a sample-barcoded 5' primer. A unique molecular identifier was introduced onto each TCR beta cDNA molecule by a template-switch 5' adaptor carrying 12 random nucleotides. At least 3 million CDR3-containing paired-end reads were obtained from each sample. First-strand cDNA was synthesized from all RNA with the Mint cDNA synthesis kit, primed by a TRBC-specific oligonucleotide. After uracil-DNA glycosylase treatment, a first 18-cycle PCR used universal primers M1SS and BC2_uni_R on all cDNA. From the authors' description of their analysis: For normalization, 1 million high-quality reads were randomly selected from each sample, with every read carrying a distinct molecular identifier. Reads with shared molecular identifiers were discarded instead of being binned into consensus sequences. MiTCR, with a Q25 quality threshold and the strictest error-elimination algorithm, was used for CDR3 identification, clonotype clustering and error correction. A nonparametric unseen species model with Euler transformation was used to estimate a lower bound on total TCR beta diversity. TCRdb reprocessed the public reads (quality trimming at Q25 with fastp, clone calling with MiXCR) and kept in-frame beta chains. When rows share a CDR3 protein, they turn into one entry using the most common DNA and genes. These V and J calls derive from TCRdb rather than the authors' analysis. For this sample the table gives hundreds of thousands of distinct CDR3 sequences, of which roughly 48% were detected only once. The ten largest clones represent roughly an eighth of the sample.

Study-wide conclusions, independent of this receptor: Donor CMV infection status was unknown, potentially confounding age-related changes in expanded clonotypes. A strong correlation was found between observed TCR beta diversity and the percentage of naive T cells measured by flow cytometry. As age increased, observed TCR beta diversity per million T cells dropped in a roughly linear way, and a significant reduction was already evident by age around 41. Estimates of total diversity based on one million sequenced T cells were considered lower bounds and underestimates. Compared with the aged group, more naive CD4+ T cells, fewer expanded clones and increased TCR diversity were shown by the long-lived group, suggesting age selection. Bulk unsorted PBMC profiling prevented conclusive comparison of naive and antigen-experienced compartments.

Sequencing was done on a sample of blood. The sequence derives from a man younger than 45 in good health. The rearranged chain carries TRBV7-2 and TRBJ2-3; the D gene is not confidently resolved. This receptor carries the CDR3 CASSLRRDTDTQYF. The DNA sequence is as follows: TGTGCCAGCAGCTTACGTAGGGACACAGATACGCAGTATTTT.